This T cell receptor (beta chain) was sequenced during a study of shared clonotypes between healthy human individuals. About the study: Used for every donor were three CD4 naive, three CD4 memory, two CD8 naive and one CD8 memory plate.

CDR1 and CDR2 (germline): LGHNT, FRNRAP. Trimming removed 1 base from V and 0 bases from J, with 19 bases in between. CDR3 size: 19 residues. TCRdb keeps only in-frame clones here, not all; method: immunoSEQ multiplex PCR. The sample carries about 190,000 clones, around 63% recorded once. The specimen was memory CD4+ T cells sorted from blood. The subset is: CD45RA-negative fraction. V and J are TRBV12-5 and TRBJ1-5, with D tentatively TRBD1 (6 bases). This TCR came from a man aged 25 to 45 in good health. This CDR3 is CASGLALGQILHSNQPQHF. The CDR3 DNA sequence: TGTGCTAGTGGTTTGGCCCTCGGACAGATTCTTCATAGCAATCAGCCCCAGCATTTT.